The 30 T cell receptor beta chains in this list originate from one sample, sequenced in a study of blood T cell repertoires in COVID-19. The data were produced by immunoSEQ multiplex PCR, yet TCRdb's version contains in-frame clones alone and is incomplete. Altogether 99,000 or so clones are present, roughly 80% being singletons, with the ten largest covering about 16%. The sequencing input was peripheral blood. All receptors derive from an elderly woman with acute or convalescent COVID-19.

The chain recombines TRBV5-1 with TRBJ2-2; possibly TRBD1 for D (5 bases). Germline CDR1 and CDR2: SGHRS and YFSETQ. Trimming cost V 5 bases and J 4 bases, with 12 bases left between them. This CDR3 region has 14 residues. The CDR3 nucleotides read TGCGCCAGCAGACCCGCAGGGTCCACCGGGGAGCTGTTTTTT. Its translation is CASRPAGSTGELFF.

The chain combines TRBV7-9 with TRBJ2-6, with D possibly being TRBD1 (6 bases). Germline values: CDR1 SEHNR, CDR2 FQNEAQ (reference sequence). The CDR3 is 16 amino acids. V shed 6 bases and J shed 3 bases, with 15 bases lying between them. The CDR3 spells CASRQPHRDGANVLTF. CDR3 coding DNA: TGTGCCAGCAGGCAACCCCACAGGGATGGGGCCAACGTCCTGACTTTC.

This chain uses TRBV18 with TRBJ1-4; TRBD1 is a possible D gene (5 bases). The germline CDR1 and CDR2 sequences are KGHSH and LQKENI. V shed 1 base and J shed 6 bases, with 9 bases lying between them. The CDR3 covers 14 residues. The CDR3 region has the DNA TGTGCCAGCTCACCACTAGGAGGGGATGAAAAACTGTTTTTT. Translation gives CASSPLGGDEKLFF.

This chain joins TRBV6-5 and TRBJ1-2; possible D gene TRBD1, 5 bases. Germline CDR1 reads MNHEY; CDR2 reads SVGAGI. This CDR3 has 14 amino acids. With 6 bases removed from V and 4 bases from J, the gap between germline ends came to 15 bases. The CDR3 spells CASRGDSSPYGYTF. As DNA, the CDR3 is TGTGCCAGCAGGGGGGACTCCTCACCCTATGGCTACACCTTC.

V usage is TRBV4-3 and J usage is TRBJ1-2; maybe TRBD1 (6 bases). From germline, CDR1 is LGHNA and CDR2 YSLEER. This CDR3 has 13 residues. V lost 1 base, J lost 7 bases, and 10 bases lay in between. CDR3 sequence (DNA): TGCGCCAGCAGCCAAGGGGGGCTGGGTGGCTACACCTTC. As protein: CASSQGGLGGYTF.

The CDR3 spells CASSSPTGLSGNTIYF. The CDR3 bases are TGTGCCAGCAGCTCTCCGACAGGTCTCTCTGGAAACACCATATATTTT. The rearrangement links TRBV11-2 to TRBJ1-3; maybe TRBD1 (6 bases). The ends were cut back, 4 bases at V and 0 bases at J, with 13 bases in the middle. The CDR3 runs to 16 residues. CDR1 is SGHAT and CDR2 is FQNNGV in the germline V gene.

V usage is TRBV6-5 and J usage is TRBJ1-2, with D maybe TRBD1 (6 bases). Trimming left V 6 bases short and J 0 bases short, with 14 bases between. The CDR3 extends over 15 amino acids. The germline V gene has CDR1 MNHEY and CDR2 SVGAGI. The CDR3: CASRDDRLTNYGYTF. The CDR3 region has the DNA TGTGCCAGCAGGGATGACAGGCTTACTAACTATGGCTACACCTTC.

Only one count was recorded for this clone. The chain joins TRBV11-3 to TRBJ2-1, with 11 bases that match TRBD2. Germline assignment: CDR1 SGHNT and CDR2 YENEEA. This CDR3 is 15 amino acids long. With V trimmed by 4 bases and J by 4 bases, 3 bases remained unmatched. CDR3 sequence: CASSSGTSGYNEQFF. The DNA of the CDR3 is TGTGCCAGCAGCTCCGGGACTAGCGGATACAATGAGCAGTTCTTC.

The V call is TRBV24-1, the J call TRBJ1-2; TRBD1 might be the D (5 bases). This CDR3 region has 14 residues. CDR1 and CDR2 (germline): KGHDR, SFDVKD. Trimming took 2 bases from V and 3 from J, leaving 9 bases between them. The CDR3 DNA is TGTGCCACCAGTGATTCAAGGGGCTACTATGGCTACACCTTC. It is translated as CATSDSRGYYGYTF.

This clone appeared a single time. V usage is TRBV9 and J usage is TRBJ1-1; the D is unclear. Trimming shortened V by 4 bases and J by 2 bases, and 9 bases separated the two germline ends. Germline-derived CDR1 and CDR2 are SGDLS and YYNGEE. The CDR3 spans 13 residues. CDR3 sequence (DNA): TGTGCCAGCAGCCGCCGGAGCAACACTGAAGCTTTCTTT. Translating it yields CASSRRSNTEAFF. The full variable domain, with the rest looked up from reference TRBV9 and TRBJ1-1, is DSGVTQTPKHLITATGQRVTLRCSPRSGDLSVYWYQQSLDQGLQFLIQYYNGEERAKGNILERFSAQQFPDLHSELNLSSLELGDSALYFCASSRRSNTEAFFGQGTRLTVV.

The chain couples TRBV2 to TRBJ2-5, with TRBD2 identical over 12 bases. The CDR3 spans 15 residues. CDR1 and CDR2 (germline): SNHLY, FYNNEI. Germline trimming cut 4 bases from V and 6 bases from J; bases unmatched to any gene: 6. The CDR3 reads CASSGGTSGLKTQYF. CDR3 sequence (DNA): TGTGCCAGCAGTGGAGGGACTAGCGGGCTGAAGACCCAGTACTTC.

The J gene is TRBJ1-2, the V gene TRBV6-6, with a possible D match to TRBD1 (5 bases). CDR1 and CDR2 (germline): MNHNY, SVGAGI (reference sequence). Trimming stripped 0 bases from V and 1 base from J, with 6 bases between. The CDR3 runs 14 residues. In nucleotides, the CDR3 is TGTGCCAGCAGTTACTCGCAGGGTAACTATGGCTACACCTTC. Its translation: CASSYSQGNYGYTF.

This clone was recorded only once. The V gene is TRBV10-1, the J gene TRBJ2-1; D perhaps matches TRBD2 (5 bases). Trimming took 3 bases from V and 2 from J, leaving 14 bases between them. Germline V gene sequence: CDR1 WNHNN, CDR2 SYGVQD (reference sequence). This CDR3 is 16 amino acids long. The CDR3 region has the DNA TGCGCCAGCAGTGACCCTCTAGCTACTCCCTACAATGAGCAGTTCTTC. This gives the protein CASSDPLATPYNEQFF.

The chain is built from TRBV24-1 and TRBJ2-3; perhaps TRBD2 as D (6 bases). The CDR3 extends over 15 amino acids. Germline assignment: CDR1 KGHDR and CDR2 SFDVKD. Between the trimmed V and J ends, which lost 4 bases and 5 bases, there was a span of 15 bases. The CDR3 coding sequence is TGTGCCACCAGTGACCTAGCGCGGGCAGAAGATACGCAGTATTTT. Translated, it gives CATSDLARAEDTQYF.

The chain has TRBV28 and TRBJ2-6; D is undetermined. The CDR3 is 15 residues long. Between the trimmed V and J ends, which lost 10 bases and 4 bases, there was a span of 17 bases. Germline lookup yields CDR1 MDHEN and CDR2 SYDVKM. DNA for the CDR3: TGTGCCACCTTCTATGTGTCCGCGGGGGCCAACGTCCTGACTTTC. This sequence encodes CATFYVSAGANVLTF.

The rearrangement joins TRBV4-1 to TRBJ2-1; 13 positions match TRBD2. This CDR3 has 16 amino acids. Germline CDR1 and CDR2: MGHRA and YSYEKL. The V gene end was trimmed by 4 bases and the J gene end by 9 bases; junction bases not matched to a gene: 9. This chain's CDR3 is CASSLTTSGRNGEQFF. The CDR3 DNA is TGCGCCAGCAGCCTAACGACTAGCGGGAGGAACGGTGAGCAGTTCTTC.

The V and J genes are TRBV21-1 and TRBJ2-3; the table names TRBD2, a call not compared with the DNA. TRBV21-1 is a pseudogene locus. The CDR3 consists of 18 residues. The CDR3: CASSKAGTSGRPTDTQYF. CDR3 sequence (DNA): TGTGCCAGCAGCAAAGCCGGGACTAGCGGGAGACCCACAGATACGCAGTATTTT.

The J gene is TRBJ2-5, the V gene TRBV15, with TRBD1 matching over 7 bases. J lost 5 bases, V lost 0 bases, and 9 bases had no gene match. The CDR3 has 16 residues. Germline values: CDR1 LNHNV, CDR2 YYDKDF (reference sequence). In nucleotides, the CDR3 is TGTGCCACCAGCAGAGATGGGGCGACAGGGACGGAGACCCAGTACTTC. Translating it yields CATSRDGATGTETQYF.

In nucleotides, the CDR3 is TGTGCCAGCAGTCCACAGGGAGACTATGGCTACACCTTC. It yields the protein CASSPQGDYGYTF. The chain joins TRBV6-5 to TRBJ1-2; TRBD1 is a possible D gene (6 bases). With 5 bases removed from V and 3 bases from J, the gap between germline ends came to 10 bases. In germline, CDR1 is MNHEY, CDR2 SVGAGI. The CDR3 runs to 13 residues.

The genes are TRBV9 and TRBJ2-5; 11 nucleotides match TRBD2. This CDR3 is 16 amino acids long. Germline V CDR1 and CDR2: SGDLS, YYNGEE. The V gene end was trimmed by 0 bases and the J gene end by 5 bases; junction bases not matched to a gene: 6. The CDR3 bases are TGTGCCAGCAGCGTAGGGGGGACTAGCGGAGCGGAGACCCAGTACTTC. Translating it yields CASSVGGTSGAETQYF. The full variable domain, in which reference TRBV9 and TRBJ2-5 provide the parts outside the CDR3, is DSGVTQTPKHLITATGQRVTLRCSPRSGDLSVYWYQQSLDQGLQFLIQYYNGEERAKGNILERFSAQQFPDLHSELNLSSLELGDSALYFCASSVGGTSGAETQYFGPGTRLLVL.

This chain connects TRBV7-2 to TRBJ1-5; weak D call: TRBD1 (5 bases). V was clipped by 5 bases and J by 6 bases, with 11 bases between them. This CDR3 has 13 residues. Germline-derived CDR1 and CDR2 are SGHTA and FQGNSA. The CDR3 DNA is TGTGCCAGCAGCCCAGCGGGGCCTCAGCCCCAGCATTTT. Its translation is CASSPAGPQPQHF.

The chain employs TRBV3-1 (or the pseudogene TRBV3-2) and TRBJ2-3; 7 nucleotides line up with TRBD2. CDR1 is LGHDT, CDR2 YNNKEL, per germline (reference sequence). V lost 0 bases to trimming and J lost 1 base; unmatched junction nucleotides: 4. The CDR3 consists of 16 residues. DNA for the CDR3: TGTGCCAGCAGCCAAGATGACCTAGCGGGCACAGATACGCAGTATTTT. The encoded protein is CASSQDDLAGTDTQYF.

This chain links TRBV6-5 with TRBJ1-1; perhaps TRBD1 as D (5 bases). V lost 6 bases to trimming and J lost 6 bases, with 14 bases between them. Per the germline V gene, CDR1 is MNHEY and CDR2 is SVGAGI. This CDR3 region has 13 residues. Here the CDR3 reads CASRAPDRSEAFF. For the CDR3, the DNA is TGTGCCAGCAGAGCACCCGACAGATCTGAAGCTTTCTTT.

This clone has only a few counts. V usage is TRBV11-2 and J usage is TRBJ2-5; weak D call: TRBD1 (6 bases). Trimming shortened V by 3 bases and J by 10 bases, and 15 bases separated the two germline ends. This CDR3 comprises 13 residues. CDR1 and CDR2 (germline): SGHAT, FQNNGV. Written as DNA, the CDR3 is TGTGCCAGCAGCTTTTTACAGGGAGTTGGCCAGTACTTC. The encoded protein is CASSFLQGVGQYF.

V is TRBV7-2 and J is TRBJ1-1, with a possible D match to TRBD1 (6 bases). V was trimmed by 4 bases and J by 5 bases, leaving 14 bases between them. The CDR3 is 14 amino acids. From germline, CDR1 is SGHTA and CDR2 FQGNSA. The chain's CDR3 is CASSSPRGSTEAFF. The CDR3 DNA is TGTGCCAGCAGCTCACCCAGGGGAAGTACTGAAGCTTTCTTT.

V and J are TRBV6-2 or TRBV6-3 and TRBJ1-2, with TRBD1 as a possible D gene (5 bases). The germline CDR1 and CDR2 sequences are MNHEY and SVGEGT. The V end lost 0 bases, the J end lost 2 bases, and 13 bases lay between the germline ends. This CDR3 has 16 residues. Here the CDR3 reads CASSYSAGTGNYGYTF. CDR3 sequence (DNA): TGTGCCAGCAGTTACTCGGCGGGGACGGGCAACTATGGCTACACCTTC.

This clone was detected once. V usage is TRBV18 and J usage is TRBJ1-1; TRBD1 is a possible D gene (5 bases). Trimming left V 3 bases short and J 1 base short, with 18 bases between. This CDR3 comprises 17 residues. Germline V gene lookup returns CDR1 KGHSH and CDR2 LQKENI. The CDR3 coding sequence is TGTGCCAGCTCACCCTCCTTTGGAGGGGCCAAGAACACTGAAGCTTTCTTT. Amino acid sequence: CASSPSFGGAKNTEAFF.

The rearrangement uses TRBV10-1 and TRBJ2-1; D may be TRBD2 (7 bases). Deletions cut 3 bases from V and 3 bases from J, with 18 bases between. Germline CDR1 reads WNHNN; CDR2 reads SYGVQD (reference sequence). CDR3 length: 17 residues. In DNA, the CDR3 is TGCGCCAGCAGTGACCCTAGGGGGGGTAGCCGCTACAATGAGCAGTTCTTC. It specifies CASSDPRGGSRYNEQFF.

The chain joins TRBV5-1 to TRBJ2-2, with a weak D call TRBD1 (6 bases). V gave up 0 bases and J gave up 4 bases, with 10 bases separating them. This CDR3 has 15 amino acids. Germline assignment: CDR1 SGHRS and CDR2 YFSETQ. The CDR3 bases are TGCGCCAGCAGCTTGGATACAGGGAGCACCGGGGAGCTGTTTTTT. The encoded protein is CASSLDTGSTGELFF. Filled out from reference TRBV5-1 and TRBJ2-2, the complete variable domain reads KAGVTQTPRYLIKTRGQQVTLSCSPISGHRSVSWYQQTPGQGLQFLFEYFSETQRNKGNFPGRFSGRQFSNSRSEMNVSTLELGDSALYLCASSLDTGSTGELFFGEGSRLTVL.

Comments on this clone: At the DNA level, this CDR3 is encoded by other sequences in the same sample as well. J is TRBJ1-1 and V is TRBV7-8; D may be TRBD1 (6 bases). Per germline, CDR1 SGHVS and CDR2 FQNEAQ. CDR3 size: 14 residues. V lost 3 bases and J lost 0, with 8 bases in between. Here the CDR3 DNA reads TGTGCCAGCAGCTTTGGACAGATGAACACTGAAGCTTTCTTT. Protein: CASSFGQMNTEAFF.